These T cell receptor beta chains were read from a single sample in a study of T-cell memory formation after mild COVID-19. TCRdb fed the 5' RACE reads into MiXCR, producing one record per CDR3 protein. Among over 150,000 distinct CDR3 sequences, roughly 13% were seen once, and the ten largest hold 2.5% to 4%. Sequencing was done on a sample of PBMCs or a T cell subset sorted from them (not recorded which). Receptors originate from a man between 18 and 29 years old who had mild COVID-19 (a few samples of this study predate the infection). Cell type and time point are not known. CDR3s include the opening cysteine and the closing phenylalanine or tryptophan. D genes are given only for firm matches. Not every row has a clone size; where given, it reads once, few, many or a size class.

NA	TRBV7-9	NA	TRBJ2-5	TGTGCCAGCAGCTTACAAATCGACAGCGTGTTTCGAGAGACCCAGTACTTC	CASSLQIDSVFRETQYF
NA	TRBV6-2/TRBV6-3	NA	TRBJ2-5	TGTGCCAGCAGTTTTGTGGGGCGCGAGACCCAGTACTTC	CASSFVGRETQYF
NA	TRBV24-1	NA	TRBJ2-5	TGTGCCACCAGTGACTCCGACCTCGCACAGACCCAGTACTTC	CATSDSDLAQTQYF
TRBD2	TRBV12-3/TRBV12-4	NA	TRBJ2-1	TGTGCCAGCAGCAAGAGCTTAGCGGGGCCACACGAGGGTGAGCAGTTCTTC	CASSKSLAGPHEGEQFF
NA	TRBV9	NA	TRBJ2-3	TGTGCCAGCAGCGTAAGAGCTAGCGGCACAGATACGCAGTATTTT	CASSVRASGTDTQYF
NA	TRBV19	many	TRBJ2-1	TGTGCCAGTAGGGGCCGAGGTTACAATGAGCAGTTCTTC	CASRGRGYNEQFF
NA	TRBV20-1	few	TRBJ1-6	TGCAGTGCTAGCGGTTCGACGGGGAGCTCCTATAATTCACCCCTCCACTTT	CSASGSTGSSYNSPLHF
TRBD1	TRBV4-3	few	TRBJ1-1	TGCGCCAGCAGCCAAGATATTTGGACAGGGCCCCAAGCTTTCTTT	CASSQDIWTGPQAFF
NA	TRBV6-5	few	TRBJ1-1	TGTGCCAGCATTAGAGACCAAGGGGGTACTGAAGCTTTCTTT	CASIRDQGGTEAFF
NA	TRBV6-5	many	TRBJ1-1	TGTGCTAGCAGCCCGACCGTGAACACTGAAGCTTTCTTT	CASSPTVNTEAFF
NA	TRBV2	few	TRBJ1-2	TGTGCCAGCAGTGAAGCAGGGTACTATGGCTACACCTTC	CASSEAGYYGYTF
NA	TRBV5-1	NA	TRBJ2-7	TGCGCCAGCAGCTTTGGGGGGTCGACAGGGCAGTACGAGCAGTACTTC	CASSFGGSTGQYEQYF
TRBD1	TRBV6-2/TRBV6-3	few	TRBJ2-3	TGTGCCAGCACTCAGGACAGGGGTCCAGATACGCAGTATTTT	CASTQDRGPDTQYF
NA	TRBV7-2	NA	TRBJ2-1	TGTGCCAGCAGCTTTTATAGAGGGGGGAATGAGCAGTTCTTC	CASSFYRGGNEQFF
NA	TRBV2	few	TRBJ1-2	TGTGCCAGCAGGGTGACAGCGAGATTAAGATTTTTTAACTATGGCTACACCTTC	CASRVTARLRFFNYGYTF
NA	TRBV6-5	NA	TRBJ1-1	TGTGCCAGCAGTTCCAGGGTCGTCTACACTGAAGCTTTCTTT	CASSSRVVYTEAFF
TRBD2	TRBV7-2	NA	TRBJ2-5	TGTGCCAGAAGCTTAGTTAGCGGGGGGGCCGGTGAGACCCAGTACTTC	CARSLVSGGAGETQYF
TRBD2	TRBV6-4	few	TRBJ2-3	TGTGCCAGCGCGCGGACTAGCGGGGGCGCAGATACGCAGTATTTT	CASARTSGGADTQYF
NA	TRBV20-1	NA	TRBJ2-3	TGCAGTGCTAGCGGTCCTAGTATGTTGTCGCAGTATTTT	CSASGPSMLSQYF
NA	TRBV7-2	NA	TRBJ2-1	TGTGCCAGCAGCTTACGAGCGGGCCGGCCGTTCTTC	CASSLRAGRPFF
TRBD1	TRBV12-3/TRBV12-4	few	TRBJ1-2	TGTGCCAGCAGTTTAATAGGGGGCTCCTATGGCTACACCTTC	CASSLIGGSYGYTF
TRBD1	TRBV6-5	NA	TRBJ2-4	TGTGCCAGCAGTTCCGGACAGGGACTAGCCAAAAACATTCAGTACTTC	CASSSGQGLAKNIQYF
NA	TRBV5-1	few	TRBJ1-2	TGCGCCAGCAGCGAGGGACAAGTCTATGGCTACACCTTC	CASSEGQVYGYTF
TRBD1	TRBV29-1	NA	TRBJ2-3	TGCAGCGTTAGGTCGGGACAGGACACAGATACGCAGTATTTT	CSVRSGQDTDTQYF
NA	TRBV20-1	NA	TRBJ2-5	TGCAGTGCTACACATGGTTCGGGTAATGGGCAAGAGACCCAGTACTTC	CSATHGSGNGQETQYF
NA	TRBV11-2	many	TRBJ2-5	TGTGCCAGCAGCTTAGGAAGGCAGATCGGGACCCAGTACTTC	CASSLGRQIGTQYF
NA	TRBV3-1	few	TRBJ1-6	TGTGCCAGCAGCCAACGAGGGGCGGTCAATTCACCCCTCCACTTT	CASSQRGAVNSPLHF
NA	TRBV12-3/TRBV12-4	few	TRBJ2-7	TGTGCCAGCAGTTTAGGGGGGCGCCGCTCCTACGAGCAGTACTTC	CASSLGGRRSYEQYF
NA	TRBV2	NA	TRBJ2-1	TGTGCCAGCAGTTCTGACGGGGTTTACAATGAGCAGTTCTTC	CASSSDGVYNEQFF
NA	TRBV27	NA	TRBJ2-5	TGTGCCAGCAGTTCCAGGGTCCGAGAGACCCAGTACTTC	CASSSRVRETQYF